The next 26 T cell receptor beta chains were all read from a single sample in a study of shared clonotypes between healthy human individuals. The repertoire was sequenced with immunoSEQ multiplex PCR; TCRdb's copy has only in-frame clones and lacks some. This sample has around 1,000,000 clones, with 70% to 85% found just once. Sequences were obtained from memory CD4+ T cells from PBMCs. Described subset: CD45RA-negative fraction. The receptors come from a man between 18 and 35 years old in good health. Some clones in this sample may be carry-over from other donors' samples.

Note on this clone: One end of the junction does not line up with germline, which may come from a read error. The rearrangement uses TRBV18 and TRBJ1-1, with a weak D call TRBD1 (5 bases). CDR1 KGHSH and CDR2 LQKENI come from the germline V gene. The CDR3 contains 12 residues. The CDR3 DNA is TGTGCCAGCTCACCAACCGGAGGAGAGGGGATCTTT. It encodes CASSPTGGEGIF. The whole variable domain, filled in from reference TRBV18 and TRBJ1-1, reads NAGVMQNPRHLVRRRGQEARLRCSPMKGHSHVYWYRQLPEEGLKFMVYLQKENIIDESGMPKERFSAEFPKEGPSILRIQQVVRGDSAAYFCASSPTGGEGIFGQGTRLTVV.

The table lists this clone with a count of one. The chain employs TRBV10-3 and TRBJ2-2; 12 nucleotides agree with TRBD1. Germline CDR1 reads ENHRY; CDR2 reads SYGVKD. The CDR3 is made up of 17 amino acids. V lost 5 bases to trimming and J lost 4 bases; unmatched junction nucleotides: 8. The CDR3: CAISSGTGGFSTGELFF. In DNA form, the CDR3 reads TGTGCCATCAGTTCCGGGACAGGGGGCTTCTCCACCGGGGAGCTGTTTTTT.

The CDR3: CASRLTGSPTDTQYF. The CDR3 DNA reads as TGTGCCAGCAGACTGACAGGGAGCCCCACAGATACGCAGTATTTT. This chain links TRBV2 with TRBJ2-3, with 7 bases lining up with TRBD1. With V trimmed by 6 bases and J by 2 bases, 8 bases remained unmatched. The CDR3 runs to 15 residues. The germline CDR1 and CDR2 sequences are SNHLY and FYNNEI.

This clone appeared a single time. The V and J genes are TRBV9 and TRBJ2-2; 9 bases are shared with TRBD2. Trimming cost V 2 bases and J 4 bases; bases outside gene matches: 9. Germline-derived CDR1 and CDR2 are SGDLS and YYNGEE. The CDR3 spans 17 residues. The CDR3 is CASSVRSSGKGTGELFF. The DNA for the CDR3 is TGTGCCAGCAGCGTCCGCTCTAGCGGGAAGGGCACCGGGGAGCTGTTTTTT.

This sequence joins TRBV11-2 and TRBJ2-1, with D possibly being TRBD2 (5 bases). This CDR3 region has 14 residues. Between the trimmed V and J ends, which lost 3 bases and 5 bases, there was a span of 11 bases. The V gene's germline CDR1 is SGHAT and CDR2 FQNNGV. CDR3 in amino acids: CASSFTRGNNEQFF. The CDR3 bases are TGTGCCAGCAGCTTCACTCGGGGAAACAATGAGCAGTTCTTC.

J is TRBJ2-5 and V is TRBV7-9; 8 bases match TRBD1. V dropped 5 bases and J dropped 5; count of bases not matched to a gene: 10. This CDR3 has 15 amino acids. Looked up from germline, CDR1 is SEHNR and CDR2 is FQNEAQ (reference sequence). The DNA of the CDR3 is TGTGCCAGCAGCCGAGAGACAGGGGTACGGGAGACCCAGTACTTC. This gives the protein CASSRETGVRETQYF. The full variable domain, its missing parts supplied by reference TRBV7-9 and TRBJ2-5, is DTGVSQNPRHKITKRGQNVTFRCDPISEHNRLYWYRQTLGQGPEFLTYFQNEAQLEKSRLLSDRFSAERPKGSFSTLEIQRTEQGDSAMYLCASSRETGVRETQYFGPGTRLLVL.

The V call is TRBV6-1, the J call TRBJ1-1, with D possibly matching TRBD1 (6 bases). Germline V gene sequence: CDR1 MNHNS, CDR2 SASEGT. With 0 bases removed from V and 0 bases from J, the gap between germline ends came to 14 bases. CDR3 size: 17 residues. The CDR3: CASSEARTAIMNTEAFF. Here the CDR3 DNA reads TGTGCCAGCAGTGAAGCCCGGACAGCCATCATGAACACTGAAGCTTTCTTT.

The CDR3 loop is CASSRDSYQETQYF. The CDR3 DNA is TGTGCCAGCAGCAGGGACTCGTACCAAGAGACCCAGTACTTC. V is TRBV5-6 and J is TRBJ2-5; D may be TRBD2 (6 bases). V shed 4 bases and J shed 0 bases, with 10 bases lying between them. The CDR3 extends over 14 amino acids. CDR1 is SGHDT, CDR2 YYEEEE, per germline.

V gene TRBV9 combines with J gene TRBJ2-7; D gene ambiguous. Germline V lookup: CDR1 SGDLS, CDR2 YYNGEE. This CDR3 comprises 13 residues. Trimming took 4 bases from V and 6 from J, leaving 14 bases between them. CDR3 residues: CASSPEWVGEQYF. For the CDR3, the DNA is TGTGCCAGCAGCCCCGAGTGGGTCGGCGAGCAGTACTTC.

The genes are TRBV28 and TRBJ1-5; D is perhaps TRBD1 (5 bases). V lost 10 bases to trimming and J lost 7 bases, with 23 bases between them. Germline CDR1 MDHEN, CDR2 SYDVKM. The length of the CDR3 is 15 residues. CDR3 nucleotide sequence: TGTGCCACCAGGAGGGGAAACAGCAACGGGCAGCCCCAGCATTTT. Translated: CATRRGNSNGQPQHF.

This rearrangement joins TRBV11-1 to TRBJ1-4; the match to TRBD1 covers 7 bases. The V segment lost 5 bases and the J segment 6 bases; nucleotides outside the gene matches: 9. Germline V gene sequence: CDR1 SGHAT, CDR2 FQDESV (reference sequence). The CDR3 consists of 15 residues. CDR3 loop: CASSRGQSRDEKLFF. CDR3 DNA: TGTGCCAGCAGCCGGGGACAGTCGAGGGATGAAAAACTGTTTTTT.

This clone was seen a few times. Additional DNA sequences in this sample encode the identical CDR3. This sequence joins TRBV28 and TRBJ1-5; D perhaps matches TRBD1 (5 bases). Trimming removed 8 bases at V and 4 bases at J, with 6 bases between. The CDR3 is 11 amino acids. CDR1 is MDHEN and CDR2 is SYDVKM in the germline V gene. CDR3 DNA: TGTGCCAGCGGGGGAAATCAGCCCCAGCATTTT. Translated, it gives CASGGNQPQHF. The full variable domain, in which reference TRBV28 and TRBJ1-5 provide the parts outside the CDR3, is DVKVTQSSRYLVKRTGEKVFLECVQDMDHENMFWYRQDPGLGLRLIYFSYDVKMKEKGDIPEGYSVSREKKERFSLILESASTNQTSMYLCASGGNQPQHFGDGTRLSIL.

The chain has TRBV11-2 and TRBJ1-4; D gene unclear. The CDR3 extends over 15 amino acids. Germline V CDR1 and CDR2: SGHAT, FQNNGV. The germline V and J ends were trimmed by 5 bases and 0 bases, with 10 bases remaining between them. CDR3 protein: CASSGRAATNEKLFF. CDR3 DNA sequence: TGTGCCAGCAGCGGAAGAGCAGCAACTAATGAAAAACTGTTTTTT. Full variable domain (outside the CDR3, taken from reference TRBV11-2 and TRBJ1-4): EAGVAQSPRYKIIEKRQSVAFWCNPISGHATLYWYQQILGQGPKLLIQFQNNGVVDDSQLPKDRFSAERLKGVDSTLKIQPAKLEDSAVYLCASSGRAATNEKLFFGSGTQLSVL.

CDR3 nucleotide sequence: TGCGCCAGCAGCCAAGCCGGGAACACCGGGGAGCTGTTTTTT. Translation: CASSQAGNTGELFF. The genes are TRBV4-1 and TRBJ2-2; D call uncertain. The CDR3 is made up of 14 amino acids. Germline V gives CDR1 MGHRA, CDR2 YSYEKL. V lost 1 base and J lost 1, with 4 bases in between.

The CDR3 DNA is TGTGCCAGCTCACCAAGGGACAGATTATACGAGCAGTACTTC. It yields the protein CASSPRDRLYEQYF. The rearrangement links TRBV18 to TRBJ2-7; 7 positions match TRBD1. Germline V lookup: CDR1 KGHSH, CDR2 LQKENI. The CDR3 is 14 amino acids. V trimming: 2 bases; J trimming: 4 bases; junction bases outside the gene matches: 5.

CDR3 DNA: TGTGCCACCGGCCGGCAAAGGACCGGGGAGCTGTTTTTT. Amino acid sequence: CATGRQRTGELFF. The chain recombines TRBV19 with TRBJ2-2, with D uncertain. Germline CDR1 and CDR2: LNHDA and SQIVND (reference sequence). Trimming removed 10 bases at V and 5 bases at J, with 14 bases between. The CDR3 totals 13 residues.

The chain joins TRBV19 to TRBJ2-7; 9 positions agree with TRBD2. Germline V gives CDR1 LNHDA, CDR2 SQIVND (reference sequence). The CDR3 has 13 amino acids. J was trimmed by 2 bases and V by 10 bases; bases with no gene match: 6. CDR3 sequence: CATKAGGTYEQYF. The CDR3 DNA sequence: TGTGCCACAAAAGCGGGAGGCACCTACGAGCAGTACTTC. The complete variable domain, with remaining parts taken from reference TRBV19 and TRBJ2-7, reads DGGITQSPKYLFRKEGQNVTLSCEQNLNHDAMYWYRQDPGQGLRLIYYSQIVNDFQKGDIAEGYSVSREKKESFPLTVTSAQKNPTAFYLCATKAGGTYEQYFGPGTRLTVT.

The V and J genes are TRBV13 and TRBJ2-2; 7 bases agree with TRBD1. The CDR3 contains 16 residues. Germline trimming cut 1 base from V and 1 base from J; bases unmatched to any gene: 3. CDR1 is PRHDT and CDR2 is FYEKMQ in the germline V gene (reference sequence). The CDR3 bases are TGTGCCAGCAGCTTAGTAGGGACAGTGAACACCGGGGAGCTGTTTTTT. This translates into CASSLVGTVNTGELFF.

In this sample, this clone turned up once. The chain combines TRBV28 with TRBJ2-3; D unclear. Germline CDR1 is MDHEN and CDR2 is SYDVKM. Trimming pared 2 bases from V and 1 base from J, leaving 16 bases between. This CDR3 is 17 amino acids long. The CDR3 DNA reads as TGTGCCAGCAGTTTAAGCGCGGCCGTCGGGCGCACAGATACGCAGTATTTT. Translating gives CASSLSAAVGRTDTQYF.

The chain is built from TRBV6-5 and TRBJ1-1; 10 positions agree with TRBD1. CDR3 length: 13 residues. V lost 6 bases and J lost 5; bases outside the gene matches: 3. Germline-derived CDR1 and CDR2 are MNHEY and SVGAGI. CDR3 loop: CASSTGQGTEAFF. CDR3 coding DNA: TGTGCCAGCAGCACGGGACAGGGGACTGAAGCTTTCTTT.

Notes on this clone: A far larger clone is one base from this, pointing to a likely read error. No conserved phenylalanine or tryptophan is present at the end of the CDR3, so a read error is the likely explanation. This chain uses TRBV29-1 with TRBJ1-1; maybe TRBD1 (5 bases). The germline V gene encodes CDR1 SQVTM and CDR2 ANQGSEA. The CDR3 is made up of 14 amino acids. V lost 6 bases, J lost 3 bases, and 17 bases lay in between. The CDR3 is CSVLGWGSDTEAFS. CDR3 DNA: TGCAGCGTCCTCGGGTGGGGGTCGGACACTGAAGCTTTCTCT.

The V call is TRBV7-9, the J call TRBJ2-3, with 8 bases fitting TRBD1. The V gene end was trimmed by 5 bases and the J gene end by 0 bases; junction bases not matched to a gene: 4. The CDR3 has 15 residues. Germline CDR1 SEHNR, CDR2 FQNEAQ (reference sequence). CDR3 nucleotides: TGTGCCAGCAGCCTGGACAGGGAGAGCACAGATACGCAGTATTTT. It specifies CASSLDRESTDTQYF.

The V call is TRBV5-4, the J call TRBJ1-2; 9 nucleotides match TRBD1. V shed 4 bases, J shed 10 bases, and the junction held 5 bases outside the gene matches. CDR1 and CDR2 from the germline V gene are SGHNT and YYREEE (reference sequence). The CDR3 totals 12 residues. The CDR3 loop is CASSLRDRDYTF. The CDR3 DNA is TGTGCCAGCAGCCTCCGGGACAGGGACTACACCTTC.

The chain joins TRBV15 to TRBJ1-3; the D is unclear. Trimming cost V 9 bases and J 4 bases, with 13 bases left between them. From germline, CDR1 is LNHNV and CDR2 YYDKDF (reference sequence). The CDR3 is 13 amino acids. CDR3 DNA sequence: TGTGCCACACAGTTGGGGTCCGGAAACACCATATATTTT. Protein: CATQLGSGNTIYF.

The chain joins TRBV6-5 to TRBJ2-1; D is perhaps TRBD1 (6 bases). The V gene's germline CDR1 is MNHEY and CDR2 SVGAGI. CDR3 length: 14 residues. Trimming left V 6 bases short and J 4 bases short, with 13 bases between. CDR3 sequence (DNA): TGTGCCAGCAGCTCCGGACAGCCATACAATGAGCAGTTCTTC. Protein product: CASSSGQPYNEQFF.

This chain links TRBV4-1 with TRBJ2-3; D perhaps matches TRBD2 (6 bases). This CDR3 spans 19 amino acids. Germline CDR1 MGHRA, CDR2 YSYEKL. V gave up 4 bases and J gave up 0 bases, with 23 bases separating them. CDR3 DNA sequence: TGCGCCAGCAGCCTTGGTATGGGCGGGGTTTTCACTAGCACAGATACGCAGTATTTT. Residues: CASSLGMGGVFTSTDTQYF.